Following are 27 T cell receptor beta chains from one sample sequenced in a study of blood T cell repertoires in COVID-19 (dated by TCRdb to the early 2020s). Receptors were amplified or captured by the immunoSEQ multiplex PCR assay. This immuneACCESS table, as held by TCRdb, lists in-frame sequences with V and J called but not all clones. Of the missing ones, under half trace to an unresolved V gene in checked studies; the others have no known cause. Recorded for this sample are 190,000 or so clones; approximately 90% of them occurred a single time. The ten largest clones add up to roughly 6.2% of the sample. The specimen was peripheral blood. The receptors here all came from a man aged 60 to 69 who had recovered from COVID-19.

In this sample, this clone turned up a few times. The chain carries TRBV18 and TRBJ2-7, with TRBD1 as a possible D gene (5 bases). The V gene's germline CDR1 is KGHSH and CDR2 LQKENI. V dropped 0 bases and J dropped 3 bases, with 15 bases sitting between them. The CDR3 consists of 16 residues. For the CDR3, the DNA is TGTGCCAGCTCACCACCTGGAAGCAGGGAAGGCTACGAGCAGTACTTC. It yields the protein CASSPPGSREGYEQYF.

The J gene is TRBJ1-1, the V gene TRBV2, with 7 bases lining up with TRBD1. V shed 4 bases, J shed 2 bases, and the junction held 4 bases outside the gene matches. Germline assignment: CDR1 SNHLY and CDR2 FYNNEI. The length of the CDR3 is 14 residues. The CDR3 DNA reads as TGTGCCAGCAGTGTTGGGACAGTTAACACTGAAGCTTTCTTT. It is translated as CASSVGTVNTEAFF.

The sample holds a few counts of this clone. CDR3 protein: CASSLGGQGAGETQYF. In DNA form, the CDR3 reads TGTGCCAGCAGTTTGGGGGGACAGGGGGCGGGAGAGACCCAGTACTTC. V is TRBV28 and J is TRBJ2-5; 12 nucleotides align to TRBD1. Germline CDR1 is MDHEN and CDR2 is SYDVKM. The CDR3 covers 16 residues. Trimming removed 3 bases from V and 4 bases from J; junction bases left unmatched: 6.

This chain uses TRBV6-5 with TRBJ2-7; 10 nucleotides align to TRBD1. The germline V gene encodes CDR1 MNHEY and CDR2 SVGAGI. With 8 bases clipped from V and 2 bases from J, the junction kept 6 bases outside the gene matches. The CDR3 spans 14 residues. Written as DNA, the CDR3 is TGTGCCAGCCAAAGACAGGGGGCAACCTACGAGCAGTACTTC. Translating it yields CASQRQGATYEQYF.

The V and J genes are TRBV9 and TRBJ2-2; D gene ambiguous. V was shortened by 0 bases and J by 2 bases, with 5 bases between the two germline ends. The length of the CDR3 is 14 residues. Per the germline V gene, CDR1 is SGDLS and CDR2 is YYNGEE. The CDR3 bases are TGTGCCAGCAGCGTAGCCTTTAACACCGGGGAGCTGTTTTTT. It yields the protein CASSVAFNTGELFF.

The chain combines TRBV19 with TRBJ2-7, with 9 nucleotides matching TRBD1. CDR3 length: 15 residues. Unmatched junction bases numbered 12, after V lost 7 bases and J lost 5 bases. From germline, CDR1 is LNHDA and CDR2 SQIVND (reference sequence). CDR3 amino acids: CASKVPGQGRNEQYF. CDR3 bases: TGTGCCAGTAAGGTTCCGGGACAGGGAAGAAACGAGCAGTACTTC.

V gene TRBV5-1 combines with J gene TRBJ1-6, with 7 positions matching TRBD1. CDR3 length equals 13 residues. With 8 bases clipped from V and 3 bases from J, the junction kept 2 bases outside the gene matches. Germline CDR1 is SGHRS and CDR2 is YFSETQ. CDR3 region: CASGQDYNSPLHF. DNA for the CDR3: TGCGCCAGTGGACAGGACTATAATTCACCCCTCCACTTT.

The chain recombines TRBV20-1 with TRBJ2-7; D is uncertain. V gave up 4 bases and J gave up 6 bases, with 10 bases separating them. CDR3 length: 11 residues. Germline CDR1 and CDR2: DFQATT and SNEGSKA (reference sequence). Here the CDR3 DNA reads TGCAGTGCTACTATCTCCGCCGAGCAGTACTTC. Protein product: CSATISAEQYF.

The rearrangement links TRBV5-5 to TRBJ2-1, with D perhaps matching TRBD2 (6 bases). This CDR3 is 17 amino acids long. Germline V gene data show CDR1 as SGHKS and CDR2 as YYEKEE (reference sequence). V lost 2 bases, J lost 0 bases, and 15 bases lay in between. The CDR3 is CASSLLPSRGSYNEQFF. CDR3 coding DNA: TGTGCCAGCAGCTTACTCCCCTCGCGGGGCTCCTACAATGAGCAGTTCTTC.

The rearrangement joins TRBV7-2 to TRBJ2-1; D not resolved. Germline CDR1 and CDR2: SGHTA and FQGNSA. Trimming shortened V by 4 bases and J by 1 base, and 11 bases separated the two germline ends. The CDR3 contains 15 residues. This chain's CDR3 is CASSSAPLSYNEQFF. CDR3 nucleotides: TGTGCCAGCAGCTCAGCCCCCCTATCCTACAATGAGCAGTTCTTC.

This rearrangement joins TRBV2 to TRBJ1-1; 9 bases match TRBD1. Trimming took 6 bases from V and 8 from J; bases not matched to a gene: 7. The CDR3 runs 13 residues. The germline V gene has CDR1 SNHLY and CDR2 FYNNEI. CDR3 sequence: CASSSGTGFEAFF. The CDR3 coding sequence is TGTGCCAGCAGCTCAGGGACAGGGTTCGAAGCTTTCTTT.

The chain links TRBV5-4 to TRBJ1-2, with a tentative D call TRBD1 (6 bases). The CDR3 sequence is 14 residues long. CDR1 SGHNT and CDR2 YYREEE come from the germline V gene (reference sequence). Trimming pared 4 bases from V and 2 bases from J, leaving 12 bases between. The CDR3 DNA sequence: TGTGCCAGCAGCCGGGACATAATCAACTATGGCTACACCTTC. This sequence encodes CASSRDIINYGYTF.

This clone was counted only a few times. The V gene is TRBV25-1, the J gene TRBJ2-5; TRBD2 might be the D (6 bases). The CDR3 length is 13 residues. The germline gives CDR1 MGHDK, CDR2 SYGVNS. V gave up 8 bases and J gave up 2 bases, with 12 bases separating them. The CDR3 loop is CASGGWGQETQYF. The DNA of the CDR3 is TGTGCCAGCGGGGGGTGGGGACAAGAGACCCAGTACTTC.

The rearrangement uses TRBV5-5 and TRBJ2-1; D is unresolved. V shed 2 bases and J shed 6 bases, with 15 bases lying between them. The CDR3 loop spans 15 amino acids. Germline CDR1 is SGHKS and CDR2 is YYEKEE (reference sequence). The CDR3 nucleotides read TGTGCCAGCAGCTTTGAGACTTCATATAGCAATGAGCAGTTCTTC. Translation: CASSFETSYSNEQFF.

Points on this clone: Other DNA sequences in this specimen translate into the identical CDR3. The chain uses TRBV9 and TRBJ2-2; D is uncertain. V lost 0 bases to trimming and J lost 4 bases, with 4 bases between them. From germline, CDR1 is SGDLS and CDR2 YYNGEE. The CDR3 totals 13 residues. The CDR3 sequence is CASSVAGTGELFF. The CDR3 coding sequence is TGTGCCAGCAGCGTAGCGGGCACCGGGGAGCTGTTTTTT.

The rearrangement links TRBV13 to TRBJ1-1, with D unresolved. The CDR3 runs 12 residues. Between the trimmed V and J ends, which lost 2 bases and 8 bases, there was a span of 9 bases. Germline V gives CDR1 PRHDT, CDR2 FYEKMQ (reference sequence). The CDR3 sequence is CASSLSKREAFF. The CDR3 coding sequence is TGTGCCAGCAGCTTAAGTAAACGGGAAGCTTTCTTT. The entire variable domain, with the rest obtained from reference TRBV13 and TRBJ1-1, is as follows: AAGVIQSPRHLIKEKRETATLKCYPIPRHDTVYWYQQGPGQDPQFLISFYEKMQSDKGSIPDRFSAQQFSDYHSELNMSSLELGDSALYFCASSLSKREAFFGQGTRLTVV.

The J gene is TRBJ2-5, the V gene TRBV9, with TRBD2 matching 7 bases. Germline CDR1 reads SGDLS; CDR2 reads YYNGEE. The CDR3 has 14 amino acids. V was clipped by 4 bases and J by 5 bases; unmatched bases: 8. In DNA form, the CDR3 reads TGTGCCAGCAGCAAGGGACTACCTGGGGAGACCCAGTACTTC. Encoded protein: CASSKGLPGETQYF.

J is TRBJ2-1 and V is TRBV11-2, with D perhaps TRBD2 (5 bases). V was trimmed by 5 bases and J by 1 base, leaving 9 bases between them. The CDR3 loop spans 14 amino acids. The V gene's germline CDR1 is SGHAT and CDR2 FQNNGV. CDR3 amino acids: CASSKRESYNEQFF. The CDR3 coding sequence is TGTGCCAGCAGCAAGAGGGAGTCCTACAATGAGCAGTTCTTC.

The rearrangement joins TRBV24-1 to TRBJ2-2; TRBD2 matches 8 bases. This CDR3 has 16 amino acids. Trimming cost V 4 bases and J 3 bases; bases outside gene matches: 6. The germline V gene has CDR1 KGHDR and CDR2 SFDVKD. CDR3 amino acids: CATSDSGLGYTGELFF. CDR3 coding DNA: TGTGCCACCAGTGACTCGGGACTAGGTTACACCGGGGAGCTGTTTTTT.

CDR3 residues: CASSRQGDYGYTF. The DNA of the CDR3 is TGTGCCAGCAGCCGACAGGGTGACTATGGCTACACCTTC. V is TRBV7-3 and J is TRBJ1-2, with 7 positions matching TRBD1. V was pared by 5 bases and J by 3 bases, with 3 bases of the junction left unmatched. Per the germline V gene, CDR1 is SGHTA and CDR2 is FQGTGA. The CDR3 extends over 13 amino acids.

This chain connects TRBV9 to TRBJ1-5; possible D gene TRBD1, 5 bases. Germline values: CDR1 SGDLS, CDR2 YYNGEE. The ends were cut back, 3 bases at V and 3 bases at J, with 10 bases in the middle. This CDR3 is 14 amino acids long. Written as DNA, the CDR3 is TGTGCCAGCAGCGGCAGGGTGCTCAATCAGCCCCAGCATTTT. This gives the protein CASSGRVLNQPQHF. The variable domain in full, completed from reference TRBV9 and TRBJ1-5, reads DSGVTQTPKHLITATGQRVTLRCSPRSGDLSVYWYQQSLDQGLQFLIQYYNGEERAKGNILERFSAQQFPDLHSELNLSSLELGDSALYFCASSGRVLNQPQHFGDGTRLSIL.

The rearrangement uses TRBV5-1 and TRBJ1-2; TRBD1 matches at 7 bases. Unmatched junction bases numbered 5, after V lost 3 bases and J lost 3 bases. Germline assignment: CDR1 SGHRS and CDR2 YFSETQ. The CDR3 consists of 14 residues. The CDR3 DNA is TGCGCCAGCAGCTCGGGAGGGGGCGACTATGGCTACACCTTC. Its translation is CASSSGGGDYGYTF.

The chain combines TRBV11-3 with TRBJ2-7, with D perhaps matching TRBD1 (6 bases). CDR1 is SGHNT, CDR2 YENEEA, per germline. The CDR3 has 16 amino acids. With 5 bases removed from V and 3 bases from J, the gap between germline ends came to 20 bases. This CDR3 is CASSPGGRGAIYEQYF. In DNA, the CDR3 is TGTGCCAGCAGCCCTGGGGGCAGGGGCGCGATCTACGAGCAGTACTTC. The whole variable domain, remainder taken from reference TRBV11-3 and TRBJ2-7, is EAGVVQSPRYKIIEKKQPVAFWCNPISGHNTLYWYLQNLGQGPELLIRYENEEAVDDSQLPKDRFSAERLKGVDSTLKIQPAELGDSAVYLCASSPGGRGAIYEQYFGPGTRLTVT.

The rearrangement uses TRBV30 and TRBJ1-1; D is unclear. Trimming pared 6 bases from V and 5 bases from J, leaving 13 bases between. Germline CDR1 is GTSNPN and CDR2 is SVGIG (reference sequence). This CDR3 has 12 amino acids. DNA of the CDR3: TGTGCCTGTGTGAGAAGATCGACTGAAGCTTTCTTT. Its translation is CACVRRSTEAFF.

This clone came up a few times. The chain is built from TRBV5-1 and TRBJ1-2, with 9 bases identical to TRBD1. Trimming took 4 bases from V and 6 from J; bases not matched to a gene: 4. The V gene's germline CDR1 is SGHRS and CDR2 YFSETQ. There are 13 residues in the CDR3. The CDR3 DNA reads TGCGCCAGCAGCCCGAGGACAGGGGATGGCTACACCTTC. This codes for CASSPRTGDGYTF.

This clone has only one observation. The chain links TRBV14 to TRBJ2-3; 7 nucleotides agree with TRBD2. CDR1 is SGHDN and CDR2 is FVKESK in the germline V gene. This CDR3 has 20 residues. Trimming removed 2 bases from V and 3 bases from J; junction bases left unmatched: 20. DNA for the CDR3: TGTGCCAGCAGCCAATCTACGACCGTGAGTAGCGGGTTTTGGACAGATACGCAGTATTTT. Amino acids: CASSQSTTVSSGFWTDTQYF.

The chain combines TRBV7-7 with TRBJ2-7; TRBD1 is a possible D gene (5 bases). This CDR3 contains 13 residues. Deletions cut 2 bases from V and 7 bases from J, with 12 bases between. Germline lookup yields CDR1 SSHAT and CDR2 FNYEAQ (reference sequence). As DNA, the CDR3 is TGTGCCAGCAGCTTAAGGGCAGGGAAAGAGCAGTACTTC. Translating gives CASSLRAGKEQYF.